The clone carrying this TCR beta chain has a handful of counts. This CDR3 has 14 residues. The ends lost 6 bases at V and 3 bases at J; junction bases unmatched: 5. Per the germline V gene, CDR1 is MNHEY and CDR2 is SVGAGI. These data come from a study of blood T cell repertoires in COVID-19. Produced via immunoSEQ multiplex PCR; TCRdb's table is partial and in-frame only. The table has some 210,000 clones, about 85% seen once. Sequences were obtained from peripheral blood. The sequence was obtained from a human donor in a cohort sampled during active COVID-19. V and J are TRBV6-5 and TRBJ1-5, with 7 bases that match TRBD1. CDR3 coding DNA: TGTGCCAGCAGGGGGACAGACCACAATCAGCCCCAGCATTTT. Translating it yields CASRGTDHNQPQHF.